One and the same sample provided the 5 T cell receptor beta chains below, sequenced in a study of T-cell memory formation after mild COVID-19. TCRdb re-derived calls from the 5' RACE reads in MiXCR, one entry per CDR3 protein. The sample holds 300,000 to 350,000 distinct CDR3 sequences; approximately 12% are singletons and the top ten take roughly 23%. Sequences were obtained from PBMCs or a T cell subset sorted from them (not recorded which). All receptors derive from a man aged 18 to 35 who had mild COVID-19 (a few samples of this study predate the infection). Cell type and time point are not known.

The chain is built from TRBV5-1 and TRBJ1-1, with D unresolved. The CDR3 runs to 16 residues. The V end lost 2 bases, the J end lost 0 bases, and 14 bases lay between the germline ends. Germline assignment: CDR1 SGHRS and CDR2 YFSETQ. The CDR3 nucleotides are TGCGCCAGCAGCTTAGAGGGTCCAGGAGTGAACACTGAAGCTTTCTTT. It codes for CASSLEGPGVNTEAFF. The variable domain in full, completed from reference TRBV5-1 and TRBJ1-1, reads KAGVTQTPRYLIKTRGQQVTLSCSPISGHRSVSWYQQTPGQGLQFLFEYFSETQRNKGNFPGRFSGRQFSNSRSEMNVSTLELGDSALYLCASSLEGPGVNTEAFFGQGTRLTVV.

The rearrangement links TRBV29-1 to TRBJ2-2, with D unresolved. The CDR3 is made up of 11 amino acids. Germline V CDR1 and CDR2: SQVTM, ANQGSEA. The V and J ends lost 3 bases and 4 bases respectively, with 3 bases between them. The CDR3 nucleotides are TGCAGCGTTGAGGGCACCGGGGAGCTGTTTTTT. The encoded protein is CSVEGTGELFF.

The rearrangement links TRBV15 to TRBJ1-1; 7 bases are a match to TRBD1. V lost 2 bases and J lost 0; bases outside the gene matches: 6. Germline CDR1 is LNHNV and CDR2 is YYDKDF (reference sequence). The CDR3 has 16 residues. The CDR3, as DNA: TGTGCCACCAGCAGACGACGGACAGGCATGAACACTGAAGCTTTCTTT. Translating it yields CATSRRRTGMNTEAFF.

The chain couples TRBV29-1 to TRBJ1-1; D call uncertain. Trimming cost V 7 bases and J 6 bases, with 15 bases left between them. CDR1 is SQVTM, CDR2 ANQGSEA, per germline. The CDR3 contains 12 residues. CDR3 protein: CSGTAGWAEAFF. In DNA form, the CDR3 reads TGCAGCGGGACCGCGGGGTGGGCTGAAGCTTTCTTT.

The gene calls are TRBV5-1 and TRBJ2-3; D is perhaps TRBD2 (7 bases). V lost 4 bases, J lost 4 bases, and 16 bases lay in between. There are 15 residues in the CDR3. In germline, CDR1 is SGHRS, CDR2 YFSETQ. This CDR3 is CASSRVGGAADTQYF. In DNA form, the CDR3 reads TGCGCCAGCAGCAGGGTGGGGGGGGCGGCAGATACGCAGTATTTT.